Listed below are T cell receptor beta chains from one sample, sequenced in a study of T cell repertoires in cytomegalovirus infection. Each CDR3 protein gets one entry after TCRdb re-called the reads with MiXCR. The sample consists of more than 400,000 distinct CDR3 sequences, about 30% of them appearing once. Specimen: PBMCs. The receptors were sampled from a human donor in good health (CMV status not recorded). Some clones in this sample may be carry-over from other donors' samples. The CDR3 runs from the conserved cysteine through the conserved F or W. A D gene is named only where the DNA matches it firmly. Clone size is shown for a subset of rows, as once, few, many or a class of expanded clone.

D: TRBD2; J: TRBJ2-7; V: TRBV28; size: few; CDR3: CASSFWSGGVVEQYF; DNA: TGTGCCAGCAGTTTTTGGTCGGGAGGAGTAGTGGAGCAGTACTTC
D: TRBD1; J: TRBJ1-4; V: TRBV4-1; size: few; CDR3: CASSRQGANEKLFF; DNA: TGCGCCAGCAGCCGACAGGGGGCTAATGAAAAACTGTTTTTT
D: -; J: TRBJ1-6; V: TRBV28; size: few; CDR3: CASTFGGDDGTNSPLHF; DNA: TGTGCCAGCACCTTTGGGGGGGACGACGGGACCAATTCACCCCTCCACTTT
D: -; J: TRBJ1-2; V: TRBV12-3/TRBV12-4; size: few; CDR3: CASAKTPGPYGYTF; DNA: TGTGCCAGCGCCAAAACCCCAGGGCCCTATGGCTACACCTTC
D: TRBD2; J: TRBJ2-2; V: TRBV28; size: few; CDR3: CASSLDGLAGVNTGELFF; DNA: TGTGCCAGCAGTTTGGATGGCCTAGCGGGAGTAAACACCGGGGAGCTGTTTTTT
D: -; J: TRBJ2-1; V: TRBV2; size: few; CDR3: CASGGQGNNEQFF; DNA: TGTGCCAGCGGGGGGCAGGGAAACAATGAGCAGTTCTTC
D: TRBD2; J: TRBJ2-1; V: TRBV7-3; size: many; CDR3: CASSQLAGERNEQFF; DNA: TGTGCCAGCAGCCAACTAGCGGGAGAGAGGAATGAGCAGTTCTTC
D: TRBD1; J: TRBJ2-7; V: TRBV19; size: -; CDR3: CASSTDRGLEQYF; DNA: TGTGCCAGTTCAACCGACAGGGGGCTCGAGCAGTACTTC
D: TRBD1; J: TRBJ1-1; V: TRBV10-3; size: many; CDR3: CAISARGGQLSGTEAFF; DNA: TGTGCCATCAGCGCCCGAGGGGGCCAGTTATCGGGCACTGAAGCTTTCTTT
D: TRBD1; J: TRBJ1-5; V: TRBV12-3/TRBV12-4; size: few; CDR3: CASSTGQGLQPQHF; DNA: TGTGCCAGCAGTACCGGACAGGGGCTTCAGCCCCAGCATTTT
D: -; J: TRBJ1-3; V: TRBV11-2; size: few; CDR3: CASSHGTGSGNTIYF; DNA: TGTGCCAGCAGCCACGGGACGGGCTCTGGAAACACCATATATTTT
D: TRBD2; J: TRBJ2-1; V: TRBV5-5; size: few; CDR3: CASSWVAGARASYNEQFF; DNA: TGTGCCAGCAGCTGGGTAGCGGGAGCTAGGGCCTCTTACAATGAGCAGTTCTTC
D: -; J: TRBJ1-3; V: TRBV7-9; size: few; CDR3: CASSYLTGSGNTIYF; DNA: TGTGCCAGCAGCTATCTGACAGGCTCTGGAAACACCATATATTTT